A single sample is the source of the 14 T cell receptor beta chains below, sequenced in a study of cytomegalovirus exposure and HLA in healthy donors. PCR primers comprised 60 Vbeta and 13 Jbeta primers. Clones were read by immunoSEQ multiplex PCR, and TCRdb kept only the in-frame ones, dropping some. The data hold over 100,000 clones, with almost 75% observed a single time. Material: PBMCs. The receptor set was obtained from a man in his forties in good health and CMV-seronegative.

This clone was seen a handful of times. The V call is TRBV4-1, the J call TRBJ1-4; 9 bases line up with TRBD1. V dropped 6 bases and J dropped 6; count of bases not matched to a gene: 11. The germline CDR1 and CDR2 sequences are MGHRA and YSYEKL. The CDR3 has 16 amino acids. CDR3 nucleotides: TGCGCCAGCAGATCCTCCGGCCGGACAGGGGATGAAAAACTGTTTTTT. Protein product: CASRSSGRTGDEKLFF.

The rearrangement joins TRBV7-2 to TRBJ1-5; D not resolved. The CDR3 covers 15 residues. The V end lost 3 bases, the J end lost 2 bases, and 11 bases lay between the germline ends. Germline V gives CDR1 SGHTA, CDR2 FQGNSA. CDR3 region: CASSFGNSRNQPQHF. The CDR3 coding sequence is TGTGCCAGCAGCTTTGGCAACAGCCGCAATCAGCCCCAGCATTTT.

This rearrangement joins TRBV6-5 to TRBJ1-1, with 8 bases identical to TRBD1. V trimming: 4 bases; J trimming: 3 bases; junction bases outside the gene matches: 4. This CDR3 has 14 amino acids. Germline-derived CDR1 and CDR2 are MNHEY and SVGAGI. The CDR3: CASSFGTGHTEAFF. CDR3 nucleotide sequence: TGTGCCAGCAGTTTCGGGACAGGCCACACTGAAGCTTTCTTT.

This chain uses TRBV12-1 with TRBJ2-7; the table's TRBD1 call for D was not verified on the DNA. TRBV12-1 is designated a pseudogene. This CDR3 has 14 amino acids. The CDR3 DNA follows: TGTGCCGTCGACAGGGACCTCTATTGTGGTGAGCAGTACTTC. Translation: CAVDRDLYCGEQYF.

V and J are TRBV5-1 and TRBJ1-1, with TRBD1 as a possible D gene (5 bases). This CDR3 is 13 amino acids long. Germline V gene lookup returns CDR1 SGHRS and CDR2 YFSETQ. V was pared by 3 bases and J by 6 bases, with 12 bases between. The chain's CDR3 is CASSSNTRAEAFF. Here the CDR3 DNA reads TGCGCCAGCAGCTCGAACACCAGGGCTGAAGCTTTCTTT.

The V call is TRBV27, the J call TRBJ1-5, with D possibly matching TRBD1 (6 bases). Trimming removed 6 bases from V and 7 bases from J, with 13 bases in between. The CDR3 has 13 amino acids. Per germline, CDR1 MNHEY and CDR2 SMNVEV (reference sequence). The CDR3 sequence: CASSQGGMQPQHF. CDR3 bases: TGTGCCAGCAGCCAAGGGGGAATGCAGCCCCAGCATTTT.

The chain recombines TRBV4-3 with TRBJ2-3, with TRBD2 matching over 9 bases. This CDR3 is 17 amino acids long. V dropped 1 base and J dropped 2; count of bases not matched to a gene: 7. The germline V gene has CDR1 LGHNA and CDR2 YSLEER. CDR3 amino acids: CASSQGISGGPTDTQYF. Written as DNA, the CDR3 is TGCGCCAGCAGCCAAGGGATTAGCGGGGGCCCCACAGATACGCAGTATTTT.

The CDR3 DNA reads as TGTGCCAGCAGTTCGAGCGACAGGGAAGGAAGCAATCAGCCCCAGCATTTT. It translates to CASSSSDREGSNQPQHF. This chain joins TRBV13 and TRBJ1-5, with TRBD1 identical over 7 bases. Germline V gene lookup returns CDR1 PRHDT and CDR2 FYEKMQ (reference sequence). The junction had 12 bases not matched to a gene; V was cut back by 6 bases and J by 1 base. The CDR3 has 17 amino acids.

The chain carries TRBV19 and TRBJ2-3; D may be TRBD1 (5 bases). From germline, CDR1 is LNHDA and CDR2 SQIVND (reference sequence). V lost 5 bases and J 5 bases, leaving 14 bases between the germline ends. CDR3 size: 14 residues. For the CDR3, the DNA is TGTGCCAGTAGTCCCTCAGGGCTAGGAGATACGCAGTATTTT. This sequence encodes CASSPSGLGDTQYF.

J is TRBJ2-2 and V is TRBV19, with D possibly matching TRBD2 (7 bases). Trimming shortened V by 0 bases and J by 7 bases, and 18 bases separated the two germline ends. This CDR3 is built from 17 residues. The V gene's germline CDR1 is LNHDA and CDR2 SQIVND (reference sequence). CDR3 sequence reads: CASSIDLIAGAVGELFF. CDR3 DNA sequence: TGTGCCAGTAGTATAGATCTAATTGCGGGGGCTGTCGGGGAGCTGTTTTTT. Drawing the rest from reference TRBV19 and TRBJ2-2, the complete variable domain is DGGITQSPKYLFRKEGQNVTLSCEQNLNHDAMYWYRQDPGQGLRLIYYSQIVNDFQKGDIAEGYSVSREKKESFPLTVTSAQKNPTAFYLCASSIDLIAGAVGELFFGEGSRLTVL.

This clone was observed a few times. This CDR3 reads CASSFGSGGWETQYF. The CDR3 bases are TGTGCCAGCAGCTTTGGAAGCGGGGGGTGGGAGACCCAGTACTTC. V gene TRBV11-2 combines with J gene TRBJ2-5; 9 nucleotides align to TRBD2. With V trimmed by 3 bases and J by 5 bases, 7 bases remained unmatched. CDR1 is SGHAT and CDR2 is FQNNGV in the germline V gene. The CDR3 sequence is 15 residues long.

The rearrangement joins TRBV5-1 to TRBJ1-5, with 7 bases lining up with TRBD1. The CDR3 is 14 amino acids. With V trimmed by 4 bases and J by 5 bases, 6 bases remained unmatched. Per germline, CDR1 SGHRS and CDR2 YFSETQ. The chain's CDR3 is CASSLTGADQPQHF. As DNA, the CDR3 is TGCGCCAGCAGCCTCACAGGGGCGGATCAGCCCCAGCATTTT.

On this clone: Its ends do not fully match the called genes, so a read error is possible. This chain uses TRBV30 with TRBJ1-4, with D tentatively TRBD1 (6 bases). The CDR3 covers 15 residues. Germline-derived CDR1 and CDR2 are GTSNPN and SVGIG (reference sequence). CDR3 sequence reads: CAWTWGGGLGEQLFF. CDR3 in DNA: TGTGCCTGGACTTGGGGAGGGGGGCTGGGTGAACAACTGTTTTTT. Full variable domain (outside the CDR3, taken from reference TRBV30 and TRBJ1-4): SQTIHQWPATLVQPVGSPLSLECTVEGTSNPNLYWYRQAAGRGLQLLFYSVGIGQISSEVPQNLSASRPQDRQFILSSKKLLLSDSGFYLCAWTWGGGLGEQLFFGSGTQLSVL.

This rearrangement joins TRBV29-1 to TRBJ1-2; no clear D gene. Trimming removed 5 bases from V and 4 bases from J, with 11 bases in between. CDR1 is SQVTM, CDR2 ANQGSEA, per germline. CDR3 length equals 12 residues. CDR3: CSVTGELYGYTF. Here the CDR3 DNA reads TGCAGCGTTACCGGGGAACTCTATGGCTACACCTTC. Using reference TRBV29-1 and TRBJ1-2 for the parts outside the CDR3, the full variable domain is SAVISQKPSRDICQRGTSLTIQCQVDSQVTMMFWYRQQPGQSLTLIATANQGSEATYESGFVIDKFPISRPNLTFSTLTVSNMSPEDSSIYLCSVTGELYGYTFGSGTRLTVV.